This T cell receptor (beta chain) appears in the sequencing data of a study of cytomegalovirus exposure and HLA in healthy donors (dated by TCRdb to about 2017). About the investigation overall: According to an earlier analysis of 550 to 700 of the donors, about 179 million T cells yielded 100 million or so unique TCR beta sequences and more than 250 Gb of sequence data. To predict cytomegalovirus infection status, the study brought together high-throughput TCR immunosequencing, statistical association of individual TCRs with disease status, and machine learning. The later analysis used no new phenotypic data to find candidate immune exposures, relying instead on TCR beta sequences and their occurrence across donors. The study aimed to test whether cataloging public T cell receptors could reveal signatures of past pathogen exposure. HLA typing covered class I and class II loci at four-digit resolution. Of the 350 to 450 genotyped donors, about 80% fell in the genetic ancestry cluster associated with self-reported Caucasian donors. Using immunosequencing, the study profiled T cell repertoires from 550 to 750 subjects and related those repertoires to cytomegalovirus serostatus. On average, over 200,000 unique TCR beta nucleotide sequences were sequenced per donor among about 400 genotyped donors of the cohort, with roughly 18% of those sequences being non-productive. Donor age, sex, ethnicity and CMV serostatus were collected together with the repertoire data. The number of donors typed differed by locus, with about 629-630 for A, B, C, DRB1 and DQB1, around 500 for DQA1, 606 for DPA1, and about 450 for DPB1. All discovery cohort repertoires had been generated on a single sequencing platform. A separate validation cohort of about 110 different subjects was used in addition to the approximately 700-subject first cohort. In a later analysis, previously published TCR beta repertoires from 600 to 850 donors were re-analyzed and high-resolution HLA genotyping was added so that TCR occurrence patterns could be studied. A few DR-DQ haplotypes were treated as single units for association and clustering because of strong linkage in the cohort. An earlier analysis of roughly 600 of the donors used high-throughput TCR beta sequencing to judge whether each TCR beta V gene segment behaved as functional or pseudogenic. A later genetic analysis used genome-wide SNP genotypes for about three fifths of the 666 donors, treating that subset as a discovery cohort. An early release covering roughly 600 HLA-typed donors comprised approximately 290 gigabases of sequencing data and approximately 80 million unique TCR sequences.

Paper-wide results and their limitations: Across donors, most TCR sequences were observed very rarely, whereas some public TCRs were present in many individuals. Several of the top co-occurrence clusters appeared to be linked to parvovirus B19, influenza, CMV and Epstein-Barr virus, according to a later analysis. Sequencing depth was assumed to be roughly uniform across donors in the presence/absence analyses, though that assumption may not hold. In a later genetic analysis, fewer N-insertions in productive TCRs were reported among donors in an Asian-associated ancestry cluster than the roughly 700-donor mean. A further reported finding was that TCR beta sequences accurately predicted the HLA-A and HLA-B alleles for most subjects in the first cohort. The study gave a list of around 170 TCR beta chains associated with cytomegalovirus. This cohort had only TCR beta chains sequenced, and the lack of alpha or paired-chain data limited which features could be detected. When HLA alleles, especially DR and DQ, strongly co-occurred, attributing TCR associations to individual alleles was difficult. The 87-base-pair reads could not distinguish some IMGT-functional V segments, including TRBV6-2 and TRBV6-3, so those segments were excluded. According to a later analysis, most CMV-associated TCR beta chains appeared to be HLA-restricted, and the HLA associations seemed to be driven largely by CMV exposure. In both the original and validation cohorts, the classifier was reported to diagnose cytomegalovirus status with high specificity and sensitivity. A later analysis associated 16,951 TCR beta sequences with specific HLA alleles at a false discovery rate of 0.05. Because some donors lacked HLA typing at each locus, the association tests relied only on the typed subset. In an earlier analysis of approximately 590 of the donors, most TCR beta V segments were observed in productive rearrangements about 90% or about 30% of the time, broadly matching IMGT annotations. CMV serostatus was the only immune exposure information available for the cohort. V-gene and J-gene trimming of TCR beta chains was associated with a missense DCLRE1C variant in a later genetic analysis, and the association was replicated in an independent cohort. Linkage disequilibrium might explain the correlated functional status among segregating V segments, but an unknown experimental factor could not be excluded. Because counts were too low, about 17 rarely observed V segments, including chromosome 9 orphons, were excluded from the earlier analysis of under 650 of the donors. According to the authors, the approach could potentially be generalized to other disease states and immunological phenotypes. A later analysis found that TCR association rates varied across HLA loci, with DRB1 alleles showing the most associated TCRs and HLA-C alleles the fewest. A later analysis found that HLA-associated TCR beta chains were more clonally expanded and had lower generation probabilities than equally common non-associated chains. A group of highly shared sequence variants was considered likely to be a technical artifact of the sequencing pipeline. A few of the identified cytomegalovirus-associated TCR beta chains were confirmed in vitro to be specific for cytomegalovirus antigens.

On this clone: Its antigen is unknown. No clone much larger than this one lies a single base away; base qualities are absent.

The cohort was made up of about 610 healthy bone marrow donors. At the time of sampling, all cohort members were nominally healthy, though unrecorded immune exposures were likely present. The donor was CMV seronegative and was included in the group of around 320 seronegative cohort members. A peripheral blood sample was provided by each donor, and peripheral blood mononuclear cells were used for TCR beta sequencing. Genomic DNA was extracted from the blood cell samples with the Qiagen DNeasy Blood Extraction Kit. Library method: the immunoSEQ multiplex PCR assay. The multiplex PCR relied on a mix of 60 forward primers for TCR Vbeta segments and 13 reverse primers for TCR Jbeta segments. The CDR3 region of rearranged TCR beta genes was amplified from genomic DNA by a multiplex PCR assay. Amplified TCR beta libraries were sequenced as 87-base-pair reads on the Illumina HiSeq System. The study's processing was this. A later analysis counted tens of millions of unique TCR beta chains across the 650 to 700 repertoires, and some 11 million of these chains were shared by at least two donors. A nearest-neighbor algorithm error-corrected the raw reads and collapsed the reads into unique sequences, merging closely related sequences to remove PCR and sequencing errors. V, D and J gene segments were assigned by aligning CDR3 sequences to IMGT reference sequences. For a sequence to be retained, a match of at least six nucleotides was required to both a V gene segment and a J gene segment. A rearrangement counted as productive if the CDR3 had no stop codons and remained in frame with V and J, and every other rearrangement counted as non-productive. Following IMGT convention, CDR3 was defined as the stretch from the second conserved V-encoded cysteine to the conserved J-encoded phenylalanine. The earlier analysis of 500 to 650 of the donors excluded any sequence lacking an unambiguous match to a single V gene segment. An earlier analysis of 500 to 600 of the donors classified V segments as functional when productive rearrangements were above 56.7% and as segregating when the standard deviation between donors was above 5%. To diagnose cytomegalovirus status from the catalog of TCR beta chain sequences, a statistical classification framework was built. A later analysis assigned V and J genes by comparing TCR nucleotide sequences with IMGT/GENE-DB human TR gene sequences. In a later analysis, CDR3 sequences and most-parsimonious VDJ recombination scenarios were assigned using the TCRdist pipeline. In a later analysis, each TCR beta chain was defined by its CDR3 amino acid sequence together with its V-gene family, and reads lacking a unique V-gene family were excluded. To address suspected cross-contamination and a sequencing artifact, a later analysis removed around 590 highly shared, low-generation-probability nucleotide sequences. For each public chain, a later analysis derived a clonal expansion index from normalized ranks of inferred template counts within each repertoire. A later analysis computed generation probabilities with a VDJ recombination model fitted to out-of-frame rearrangements, and checked the results against IGoR. In a later analysis, hypergeometric tests were used to score TCR-TCR, TCR-HLA and TCR-CMV co-occurrence, with a repertoire-size bias correction applied to TCR pairs. In a later analysis, false discovery rates were estimated by permuting HLA or CMV assignments 20 times. In a later analysis, co-occurring TCRs were grouped using DBSCAN, and TCRdist sequence similarity was added for clustering within HLA-allele-positive subsets. For co-occurrence clustering, repertoires with fewer than 30,000 or more than 120,000 public chains were excluded, along with 4 to 6 repertoires with anomalous nucleotide sharing. In TCRdb, the immuneACCESS table is reduced to in-frame sequences with V and J assigned. These tables do not hold every clone; where another copy was compared, an unresolved V gene accounts for under half, and the others remain unexplained. Clone size and V and J calls were adopted from that table, with D and trimming inferred from the DNA. A total of approximately 100,000 clones appear in this sample, roughly 80% of them only once. The ten largest clones represent about 4.3% of the sample.

The germline ends are 13 bases apart after V is trimmed by 6 bases and J by 0 bases. For CDR1 and CDR2, the germline V gene (reference sequence) lists MNHNY and SVGAGI. The CDR3 sequence holds 15 residues, the cysteine and phenylalanine included. Only the CDR3 DNA stays, 45 bases, in frame from base 1. This sequence uses TRBV6-6 and TRBJ2-3, with TRBD1 tentatively as D gene (5 bases match). The sample consisted of PBMCs. The sequence derives from a man aged 40-50 years in good health and CMV-seronegative. At the DNA level, the sequence is TGTGCCAGCAGACCCGGACAAACTAGCACAGATACGCAGTATTTT. Its coded protein is CASRPGQTSTDTQYF.